The 17 T cell receptor beta chains given below trace back to one sample, sequenced in a study of blood T cell repertoires in COVID-19 (dated by TCRdb to the early 2020s). The library relied on the immunoSEQ multiplex PCR assay. Not all clones reach the TCRdb copy of this immuneACCESS table, which keeps in-frame sequences only. Checked studies attribute under half of the gap to unresolved V genes and leave the rest unexplained. The sample includes 20,000 to 25,000 clones, with roughly 91% observed a single time. Of the sample, around 2.8% falls within the top ten clones. The sequencing input was peripheral blood. The receptor source for this set is a man between 65 and 85 years old with acute or convalescent COVID-19.

V gene TRBV5-1 combines with J gene TRBJ2-1; 8 bases align to TRBD1. The germline V gene has CDR1 SGHRS and CDR2 YFSETQ. This CDR3 is 15 amino acids long. The ends lost 5 bases at V and 2 bases at J; junction bases unmatched: 6. Here the CDR3 DNA reads TGCGCCAGCAGTGAGACAGGGGAACCCTACAATGAGCAGTTCTTC. This codes for CASSETGEPYNEQFF.

This chain uses TRBV10-3 with TRBJ1-6, with 9 nucleotides matching TRBD1. The CDR3 runs to 13 residues. Trimming took 10 bases from V and 5 from J; bases not matched to a gene: 3. In germline, CDR1 is ENHRY, CDR2 SYGVKD. CDR3 protein: CATGDRDNSPLHF. DNA for the CDR3: TGTGCCACGGGGGACAGGGATAATTCACCCCTCCACTTT.

The CDR3 bases are TGTGCCAGCAGCCCGGACTACCTCTCGGAAGCTTTCTTT. Amino acid sequence: CASSPDYLSEAFF. The rearrangement joins TRBV28 to TRBJ1-1; no clear D gene. CDR3 length: 13 residues. CDR1 is MDHEN, CDR2 SYDVKM, per germline. Trimming pared 6 bases from V and 8 bases from J, leaving 16 bases between.

This chain uses TRBV5-1 with TRBJ2-7, with unresolved D. Trimming shortened V by 1 base and J by 2 bases, and 13 bases separated the two germline ends. Germline assignment: CDR1 SGHRS and CDR2 YFSETQ. The CDR3 is 15 amino acids. The chain's CDR3 is CASSLQDTRTYEQYF. The CDR3 DNA follows: TGCGCCAGCAGCTTGCAAGACACCAGGACCTACGAGCAGTACTTC.

The chain carries TRBV10-1 and TRBJ2-7; 9 bases are a match to TRBD1. CDR1 and CDR2 from the germline V gene are WNHNN and SYGVQD (reference sequence). The V and J ends lost 4 bases and 3 bases, in that order; junction bases with no gene match: 4. This CDR3 has 14 amino acids. The CDR3 DNA sequence: TGCGCCAGCAGTGGTACGGGACAGGGCTACGAGCAGTACTTC. Protein: CASSGTGQGYEQYF.

The rearrangement links TRBV2 to TRBJ1-5, with TRBD1 matching over 9 bases. The V segment lost 8 bases and the J segment 3 bases; nucleotides outside the gene matches: 8. The V gene's germline CDR1 is SNHLY and CDR2 FYNNEI. This CDR3 has 15 amino acids. The CDR3 DNA is TGTGCCAGCGGGGCGGACAGGGGCTTCAATCAGCCCCAGCATTTT. Its protein is CASGADRGFNQPQHF.

V gene TRBV7-2 combines with J gene TRBJ1-5; D gene ambiguous. CDR3 length: 15 residues. The V end lost 2 bases, the J end lost 2 bases, and 10 bases lay between the germline ends. Germline V CDR1 and CDR2: SGHTA, FQGNSA. In nucleotides, the CDR3 is TGTGCCAGCAGCTTATCACAGCCAGGCAATCAGCCCCAGCATTTT. Translated: CASSLSQPGNQPQHF.

The chain carries TRBV18 and TRBJ2-1; the match to TRBD2 covers 10 bases. Germline V gene data show CDR1 as KGHSH and CDR2 as LQKENI. This CDR3 has 14 amino acids. Trimming took 2 bases from V and 5 from J; bases not matched to a gene: 0. The CDR3 nucleotides read TGTGCCAGCTCACCAGGACTAGCGGACAATGAGCAGTTCTTC. Its translation: CASSPGLADNEQFF.

V usage is TRBV28 and J usage is TRBJ2-7; unclear D gene. Per the germline V gene, CDR1 is MDHEN and CDR2 is SYDVKM. The CDR3 spans 12 residues. V was pared by 5 bases and J by 4 bases, with 9 bases between. CDR3 loop: CASSPLGYEQYF. In nucleotides, the CDR3 is TGTGCCAGCAGTCCCCTAGGTTACGAGCAGTACTTC.

The rearrangement links TRBV5-6 to TRBJ1-2, with D perhaps matching TRBD1 (5 bases). V was pared by 6 bases and J by 2 bases, with 14 bases between. The CDR3 has 14 residues. Germline V lookup: CDR1 SGHDT, CDR2 YYEEEE. The CDR3 here is CASTWGGPNYGYTF. The DNA of the CDR3 is TGTGCCAGCACCTGGGGGGGACCGAACTATGGCTACACCTTC.

On this clone itself: At one boundary the junction diverges from the germline segment, which might be a read error. The chain combines TRBV11-3 with TRBJ2-1, with TRBD2 matching over 14 bases. The CDR3 contains 14 residues. Germline V gene lookup returns CDR1 SGHNT and CDR2 YENEEA. The DNA of the CDR3 is TGTGCCAGCAGCCCCGGGACTAGCGGGAGTAACAGAGTCTTC. It is translated as CASSPGTSGSNRVF.

Only one count was recorded for this clone. The rearrangement uses TRBV2 and TRBJ1-6; 7 nucleotides align to TRBD1. Per germline, CDR1 SNHLY and CDR2 FYNNEI. J was trimmed by 11 bases and V by 4 bases; bases with no gene match: 8. The CDR3 totals 14 residues. CDR3 sequence: CASSGDSSGAPLHF. The CDR3 DNA follows: TGTGCCAGCAGTGGGGACAGCTCTGGGGCACCCCTCCACTTT.

The chain is built from TRBV27 and TRBJ1-6; 8 bases map to TRBD1. Germline assignment: CDR1 MNHEY and CDR2 SMNVEV (reference sequence). The V segment lost 6 bases and the J segment 5 bases; nucleotides outside the gene matches: 9. This CDR3 is 16 amino acids long. The DNA for the CDR3 is TGTGCCAGCAGGTCCCCACAGGGGGGGAATAATTCACCCCTCCACTTT. Translation: CASRSPQGGNNSPLHF.

This clone was recorded a few times. The chain links TRBV4-3 to TRBJ1-3; D remains ambiguous. V lost 0 bases to trimming and J lost 0 bases, with 9 bases between them. Germline V gives CDR1 LGHNA, CDR2 YSLEER. This CDR3 is 16 amino acids long. The CDR3 here is CASSQDSTNSGNTIYF. CDR3 coding DNA: TGCGCCAGCAGCCAAGACTCAACTAACTCTGGAAACACCATATATTTT.

The V gene is TRBV5-1, the J gene TRBJ1-2; 8 nucleotides agree with TRBD1. The ends lost 0 bases at V and 0 bases at J; junction bases unmatched: 1. Germline CDR1 reads SGHRS; CDR2 reads YFSETQ. This CDR3 is 15 amino acids long. Here the CDR3 reads CASSLAQGANYGYTF. The DNA of the CDR3 is TGCGCCAGCAGCTTGGCACAGGGGGCTAACTATGGCTACACCTTC.

The gene calls are TRBV5-4 and TRBJ2-3; weak D call: TRBD1 (6 bases). The CDR3 loop spans 15 amino acids. Germline V lookup: CDR1 SGHNT, CDR2 YYREEE (reference sequence). Trimming shortened V by 4 bases and J by 3 bases, and 15 bases separated the two germline ends. The CDR3 region is CASSRPQGLTDTQYF. The DNA for the CDR3 is TGTGCCAGCAGCCGTCCCCAGGGGTTAACAGATACGCAGTATTTT.

V usage is TRBV25-1 and J usage is TRBJ1-2; D gene unclear. This CDR3 is 12 amino acids long. Germline V gene sequence: CDR1 MGHDK, CDR2 SYGVNS. Trimming shortened V by 10 bases and J by 4 bases, and 13 bases separated the two germline ends. The CDR3 DNA reads TGTGCCACTTCGAGCGGGTTCTATGGCTACACCTTC. It yields the protein CATSSGFYGYTF.